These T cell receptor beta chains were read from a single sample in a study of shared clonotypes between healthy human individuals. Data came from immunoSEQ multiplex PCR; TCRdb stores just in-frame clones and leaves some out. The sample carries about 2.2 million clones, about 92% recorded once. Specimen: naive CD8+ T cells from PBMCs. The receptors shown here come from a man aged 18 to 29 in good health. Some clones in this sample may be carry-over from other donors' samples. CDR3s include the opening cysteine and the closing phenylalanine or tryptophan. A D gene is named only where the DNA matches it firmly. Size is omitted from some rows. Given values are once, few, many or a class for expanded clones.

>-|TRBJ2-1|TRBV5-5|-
TGTGCCAGCAGCTTGTCGGTGGAGCAGTTCTTC
CASSLSVEQFF
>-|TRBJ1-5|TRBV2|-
TGTGCCAGCAGTGAGACGTCAGGCAATCAGCCCCAGCATTTT
CASSETSGNQPQHF
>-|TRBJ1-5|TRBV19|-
TGTGCCAGTAGCCCCACCAGGTGGGCCGTCAATCAGCCCCAGCATTTT
CASSPTRWAVNQPQHF
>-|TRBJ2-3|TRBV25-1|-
TGTGCCAGCAGTGAATACCATACGCAGTATTTT
CASSEYHTQYF
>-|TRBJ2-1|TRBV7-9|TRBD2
TGTGCCAGCAGCTTAGCGGCACTAGCGGGCGTTGAGCAGTTCTTC
CASSLAALAGVEQFF
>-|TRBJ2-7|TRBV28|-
TGTGCCAGCAGTTTCCTTGGATCGTACGAGCAGTACTTC
CASSFLGSYEQYF
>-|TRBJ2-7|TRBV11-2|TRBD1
TGTGCCAGCAGCACGGGACAGTCCTACGAGCAGTACTTC
CASSTGQSYEQYF
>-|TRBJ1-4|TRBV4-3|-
TGCGCCAGCAGCCAAGACCGGCTAGGTGAAAAACTGTTTTTT
CASSQDRLGEKLFF
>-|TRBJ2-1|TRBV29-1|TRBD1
TGCAGCGTTAAGGGACAGGGGACCCATGAGCAGTTCTTC
CSVKGQGTHEQFF
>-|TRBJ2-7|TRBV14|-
TGTGCCAGCAGCCAAGTTAACGGTCCCGGGGGCGAGCAGTACTTC
CASSQVNGPGGEQYF
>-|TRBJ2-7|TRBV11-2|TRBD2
TGTGCCAGCAGCTTAGGAGCGGGGCTGACGTCCTACGAGCAGTACTTC
CASSLGAGLTSYEQYF
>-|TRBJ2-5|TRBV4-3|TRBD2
TGCGCCAGCAGCCAAGATTACTTGTGGACTAGCGGGAGAAAACAAGAGACCCAGTACTTC
CASSQDYLWTSGRKQETQYF
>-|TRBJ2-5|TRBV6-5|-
TGTGCCAGCAACAGGGCGTACCAAGAGACCCAGTACTTC
CASNRAYQETQYF
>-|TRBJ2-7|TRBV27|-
TGTGCCAGCATCACAGGTAGCTCCTACGAGCAGTACTTC
CASITGSSYEQYF
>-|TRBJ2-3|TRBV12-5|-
TGTGCTAGCGCGACTTATGTCACAGATACGCAGTATTTT
CASATYVTDTQYF
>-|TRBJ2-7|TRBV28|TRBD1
TGTGCCAGCCTGGCTGGGGACAGCTCCTACGAGCAGTACTTC
CASLAGDSSYEQYF
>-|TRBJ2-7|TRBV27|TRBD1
TGTGCCAGCAGTTTGGGCCAGGGGGTATACGAGCAGTACTTC
CASSLGQGVYEQYF
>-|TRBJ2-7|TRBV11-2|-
TGTGCCAGCAGCTTAGTTGTCAGACCCACGGAGCAGTACTTC
CASSLVVRPTEQYF
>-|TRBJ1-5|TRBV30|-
TGTGCCTGGAGCTCGGGTGAGTCGGGCAATCAGCCCCAGCATTTT
CAWSSGESGNQPQHF
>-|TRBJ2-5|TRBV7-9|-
TGTGCCAGCAGCTTGAGCGTTCAAGAGACCCAGTACTTC
CASSLSVQETQYF
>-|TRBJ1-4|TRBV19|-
TGTGCCAGTAGTCCAGGGCTTACTAATGAAAAACTGTTTTTT
CASSPGLTNEKLFF
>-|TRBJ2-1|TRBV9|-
TGTGCCAGCAGCGTTGGACGCAGCTCCTACAATGAGCAGTTCTTC
CASSVGRSSYNEQFF
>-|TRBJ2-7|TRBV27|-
TGTGCCAGCAGTTCTTCCCTGGGGGACACATATGACGAGCAGTACTTC
CASSSSLGDTYDEQYF
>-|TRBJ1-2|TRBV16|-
TGTGCCAGCAGCCAATCCGAGGCCTCGGGTGGCTACACCTTC
CASSQSEASGGYTF
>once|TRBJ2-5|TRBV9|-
TGTGCCAGCAGCGTCGGCTTGCAAGAGACCCAGTACTTC
CASSVGLQETQYF
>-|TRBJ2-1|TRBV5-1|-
TGCGCCAGCAGCGCGCTCCCGAGGACAGAGATCTACAATGAGCAGTTCTTC
CASSALPRTEIYNEQFF
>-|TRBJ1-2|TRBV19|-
TGTGCCAGTAGTTTGATGCGGTATGGCTACACCTTC
CASSLMRYGYTF
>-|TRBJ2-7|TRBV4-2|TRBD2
TGTGCCAGCAGCCATCAAGCGGGAGGGGACTACGAGCAGTACTTC
CASSHQAGGDYEQYF
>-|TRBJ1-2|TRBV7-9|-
TGTGCCAGCAGCTTAACCCCCGGGTTGGGCTACACCTTC
CASSLTPGLGYTF
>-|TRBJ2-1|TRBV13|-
TGTGCCAGCAGCTTATCCCGGAGGGCCAATGAGCAGTTCTTC
CASSLSRRANEQFF
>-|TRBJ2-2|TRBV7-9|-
TGTGCCAGCAGCTTACCCAGGGGGGGAGACACCGGGGAGCTGTTTTTT
CASSLPRGGDTGELFF
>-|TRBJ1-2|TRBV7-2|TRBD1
TGTGCCCGCTGGGACAGTGGCTATGGCTACACCTTC
CARWDSGYGYTF
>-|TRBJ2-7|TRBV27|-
TGTGCCAGCAGTTTAGGCGGGGTCAACGAGCAGTACTTC
CASSLGGVNEQYF
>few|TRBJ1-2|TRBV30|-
TGTGCCTGGAGTGTGGGTCGAGGCGGCTACACCTTC
CAWSVGRGGYTF
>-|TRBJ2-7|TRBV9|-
TGTGCCAGCAGCCCCTTCGGGCGGCACTACGAGCAGTACTTC
CASSPFGRHYEQYF
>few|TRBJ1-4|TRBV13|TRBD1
TGTGCCAGCAGCTTGGGGACAGGGAATGAAAAACTGTTTTTT
CASSLGTGNEKLFF
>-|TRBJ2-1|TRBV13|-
TGTGCCAGCAGCTTAGAGTTTTTCAAGTTCTTC
CASSLEFFKFF
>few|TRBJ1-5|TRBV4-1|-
TGCGCCAGCAGTCGGACAGATAGCAATCAGCCCCAGCATTTT
CASSRTDSNQPQHF
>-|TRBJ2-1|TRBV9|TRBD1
TGTGCCAGCAGCGGACAGGGGGACTACAATGAGCAGTTCTTC
CASSGQGDYNEQFF
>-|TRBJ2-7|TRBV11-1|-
TGTGCCAGCAGCTCCTTCCTAAGGGACATCTACGAGCAGTACTTC
CASSSFLRDIYEQYF
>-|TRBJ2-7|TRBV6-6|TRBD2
TGTGCCAGCAGCTCGGGCCTTGGGAGGGTTTACGAGCAGTACTTC
CASSSGLGRVYEQYF
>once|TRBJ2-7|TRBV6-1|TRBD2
TGTGCCAGCAGTGAATACATAGCGGGGAGCTCCTACGAGCAGTACTTC
CASSEYIAGSSYEQYF
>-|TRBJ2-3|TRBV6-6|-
TGTGCCAGCAGTGACCGCCCAGGGGCTGCAGATACGCAGTATTTT
CASSDRPGAADTQYF
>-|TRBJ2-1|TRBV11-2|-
TGTGCCAGCAGCTTTGGGGTGCTGGGGGGGCAGTTCTTC
CASSFGVLGGQFF
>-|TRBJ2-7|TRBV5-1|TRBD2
TGCGCCAGCAGCTTGGCGACTAGCGGGAGGGCCAGCGAGCAGTACTTC
CASSLATSGRASEQYF
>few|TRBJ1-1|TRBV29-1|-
TGCAGCGTTGAATCGGCAACTGAAGCTTTCTTT
CSVESATEAFF
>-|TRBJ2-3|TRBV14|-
TGTGCCGTCGGCACAGATACGCAGTATTTT
CAVGTDTQYF